This T cell receptor beta chain originates from a study of blood T cell repertoires in COVID-19. The overall study: Nucleic acid was either cDNA or gDNA, and it came from T cells, B-cell-depleted T cells, or PBMCs.

Authors' methods: Amplifying reference gene primers gave estimates of nucleated cell counts. The data were produced by immunoSEQ multiplex PCR, yet TCRdb's version contains in-frame clones alone and is incomplete. D and trimming come from the DNA, and the V and J calls and clone size come from that table. The table lists over 150,000 clones, over 80% of them singletons, with under 3.5% in the top ten. V was clipped by 4 bases and J by 7 bases; unmatched bases: 11. CDR3 length: 16 residues. In germline, CDR1 is MDHEN, CDR2 SYDVKM. This receptor was identified in a woman aged 60-70 years with acute or convalescent COVID-19. Input material: peripheral blood. V and J are TRBV28 and TRBJ2-1, with 9 positions matching TRBD2. This CDR3 is CASSWFLAGGQNEQFF. In nucleotides, the CDR3 is TGTGCCAGCAGTTGGTTTTTGGCGGGGGGGCAGAATGAGCAGTTCTTC.